These 28 T cell receptor beta chains were all obtained from the same sample, sequenced in a study of cytomegalovirus exposure and HLA in healthy donors. PCR was performed using 60 Vbeta and 13 Jbeta primers. Data came from immunoSEQ multiplex PCR; TCRdb stores just in-frame clones and leaves some out. The data contain roughly 150,000 clones, 82% of them singletons. Sample: PBMCs. These receptors originate from a woman aged 50 to 60 in good health and CMV-seropositive.

About this clone itself: A read error may produce the germline difference seen at one junction end. The J gene is TRBJ2-1, the V gene TRBV19; D remains ambiguous. The germline CDR1 and CDR2 sequences are LNHDA and SQIVND (reference sequence). The CDR3 runs 11 residues. The CDR3 nucleotides read TGTGCCAGTAGTATCTACGATGAGCAGTTCTTC. This gives the protein CASSIYDEQFF.

The chain employs TRBV18 and TRBJ2-7, with 10 bases that match TRBD2. Per germline, CDR1 KGHSH and CDR2 LQKENI. The CDR3 has 16 amino acids. J gave up 3 bases and V 6 bases, and 11 bases lay outside the gene matches. This CDR3 is CASSPRPQRGGYEQYF. CDR3 in DNA: TGTGCCAGCTCTCCCAGGCCCCAGCGGGGGGGCTACGAGCAGTACTTC.

V is TRBV13 and J is TRBJ2-3; TRBD2 matches at 9 bases. Germline V gene lookup returns CDR1 PRHDT and CDR2 FYEKMQ (reference sequence). V dropped 2 bases and J dropped 2; count of bases not matched to a gene: 2. CDR3 length: 15 amino acids. CDR3 sequence: CASSLSSGDTDTQYF. The CDR3 DNA sequence: TGTGCCAGCAGCTTATCTAGCGGGGACACAGATACGCAGTATTTT.

The V and J genes are TRBV5-1 and TRBJ2-2, with D perhaps TRBD1 (6 bases). Germline CDR1 is SGHRS and CDR2 is YFSETQ. The CDR3 contains 15 residues. Trimming shortened V by 0 bases and J by 3 bases, and 9 bases separated the two germline ends. DNA for the CDR3: TGCGCCAGCAGCTTGGACAGGGATTACACCGGGGAGCTGTTTTTT. Translated, it gives CASSLDRDYTGELFF.

The chain uses TRBV11-2 and TRBJ2-1; TRBD2 aligns across 7 bases. The J segment lost 10 bases and the V segment lost 4 bases, leaving 4 bases of the junction unmatched. The CDR3 loop spans 12 amino acids. Germline V lookup: CDR1 SGHAT, CDR2 FQNNGV. This chain's CDR3 is CASSYEAGEQFF. The DNA of the CDR3 is TGTGCCAGCAGCTATGAAGCGGGAGAGCAGTTCTTC.

The chain is built from TRBV7-2 and TRBJ2-3; the D gene is possibly TRBD1 (6 bases). Germline values: CDR1 SGHTA, CDR2 FQGNSA. CDR3 length: 14 residues. The V gene lost 5 bases and the J gene lost 4 bases, with 13 bases spanning the gap. CDR3 amino acids: CASSGQGKADTQYF. The DNA for the CDR3 is TGTGCCAGCAGCGGGCAGGGGAAAGCAGATACGCAGTATTTT.

There are a few counts of this clone. The genes are TRBV5-1 and TRBJ2-6, with 8 nucleotides matching TRBD2. The CDR3 has 15 amino acids. CDR1 and CDR2 (germline): SGHRS, YFSETQ. Trimming at V came to 4 bases and at J to 0 bases, leaving 0 bases not matched to a gene. Here the CDR3 DNA reads TGCGCCAGCAGCCGGGGGGGCTCTGGGGCCAACGTCCTGACTTTC. Amino acid sequence: CASSRGGSGANVLTF.

V usage is TRBV7-2 and J usage is TRBJ2-2; 13 nucleotides line up with TRBD2. Losses at the gene ends were 5 bases for V and 0 bases for J; bases not matched to a gene: 6. The CDR3 runs 18 residues. Germline CDR1 reads SGHTA; CDR2 reads FQGNSA. The CDR3 DNA follows: TGTGCCAGCAGCCCATGGACTAGCGGGGGCTCGAACACCGGGGAGCTGTTTTTT. The encoded protein is CASSPWTSGGSNTGELFF.

The count of this clone is one. The chain couples TRBV9 to TRBJ2-7; possible D gene TRBD2, 6 bases. Germline V lookup: CDR1 SGDLS, CDR2 YYNGEE. The CDR3 is 14 residues long. The germline V and J ends were trimmed by 0 bases and 7 bases, with 14 bases remaining between them. The CDR3 protein is CASSVGGDPGEQYF. The CDR3 DNA is TGTGCCAGCAGCGTAGGCGGGGACCCTGGAGAGCAGTACTTC.

This chain joins TRBV7-9 and TRBJ2-5; possibly TRBD1 for D (6 bases). Trimming removed 3 bases at V and 5 bases at J, with 13 bases between. The germline V gene encodes CDR1 SEHNR and CDR2 FQNEAQ (reference sequence). CDR3 length: 14 residues. The CDR3 is CASSFSGAEETQYF. For the CDR3, the DNA is TGTGCCAGCAGCTTCTCAGGGGCTGAGGAGACCCAGTACTTC.

The chain employs TRBV30 and TRBJ1-1; tentative D call: TRBD1 (6 bases). Looked up from germline, CDR1 is GTSNPN and CDR2 is SVGIG (reference sequence). V was cut by 3 bases and J by 1 base, with 12 bases left in between. This CDR3 has 14 amino acids. The CDR3 is CAWRRTDRNTEAFF. The CDR3 bases are TGTGCCTGGAGGCGCACGGACAGGAACACTGAAGCTTTCTTT. The full variable domain, in which reference TRBV30 and TRBJ1-1 provide the parts outside the CDR3, is SQTIHQWPATLVQPVGSPLSLECTVEGTSNPNLYWYRQAAGRGLQLLFYSVGIGQISSEVPQNLSASRPQDRQFILSSKKLLLSDSGFYLCAWRRTDRNTEAFFGQGTRLTVV.

This clone has only one observation. The rearrangement uses TRBV7-8 and TRBJ1-6, with 7 bases lining up with TRBD1. The J segment lost 0 bases and the V segment lost 5 bases, leaving 13 bases of the junction unmatched. The CDR3 is 19 residues long. The germline V gene encodes CDR1 SGHVS and CDR2 FQNEAQ. CDR3 sequence reads: CASSKRQGKNPSYNSPLHF. CDR3 bases: TGTGCCAGCAGCAAAAGACAGGGAAAGAACCCCTCCTATAATTCACCCCTCCACTTT. Supplemented by reference TRBV7-8 and TRBJ1-6, the full variable domain reads GAGVSQSPRYKVAKRGQDVALRCDPISGHVSLFWYQQALGQGPEFLTYFQNEAQLDKSGLPSDRFFAERPEGSVSTLKIQRTQQEDSAVYLCASSKRQGKNPSYNSPLHFGNGTRLTVT.

This clone has only a few counts. This chain uses TRBV7-9 with TRBJ1-2; 7 bases match TRBD1. The CDR3 length is 14 residues. Germline CDR1 SEHNR, CDR2 FQNEAQ (reference sequence). V dropped 3 bases and J dropped 8; count of bases not matched to a gene: 9. In nucleotides, the CDR3 is TGTGCCAGCAGCTTCTCCGGACAGGAGGGAGGCTACACCTTC. It encodes CASSFSGQEGGYTF.

This CDR3 reads CASSRLAQTYEQYF. In nucleotides, the CDR3 is TGTGCCAGCAGTCGACTAGCTCAAACCTACGAGCAGTACTTC. The chain uses TRBV2 and TRBJ2-7, with 7 bases that match TRBD2. Germline V gene lookup returns CDR1 SNHLY and CDR2 FYNNEI. After removal of 5 bases from V and 2 bases from J, the junction contained 6 bases not matched to a gene. This CDR3 is 14 amino acids long.

The chain is built from TRBV7-9 and TRBJ2-3, with a tentative D call TRBD2 (6 bases). CDR1 and CDR2 from the germline V gene are SEHNR and FQNEAQ (reference sequence). V was trimmed by 4 bases and J by 2 bases, leaving 13 bases between them. The CDR3 consists of 15 residues. The chain's CDR3 is CASSSPGTYTDTQYF. The CDR3 region has the DNA TGTGCCAGCAGCTCCCCAGGGACTTACACAGATACGCAGTATTTT.

The chain links TRBV5-5 to TRBJ2-4; weak D call: TRBD1 (6 bases). Germline CDR1 reads SGHKS; CDR2 reads YYEKEE (reference sequence). V lost 0 bases and J lost 0, with 10 bases in between. The CDR3 spans 16 residues. CDR3 coding DNA: TGTGCCAGCAGCTTGGCAGGGGCTGTAGCCAAAAACATTCAGTACTTC. This gives the protein CASSLAGAVAKNIQYF.

This chain joins TRBV25-1 and TRBJ2-3; 9 nucleotides align to TRBD1. This CDR3 has 15 residues. Per the germline V gene, CDR1 is MGHDK and CDR2 is SYGVNS. The V segment lost 3 bases and the J segment 3 bases; nucleotides outside the gene matches: 4. The CDR3 is CASSDDRGITDTQYF. The DNA of the CDR3 is TGTGCCAGCAGTGACGACAGGGGGATAACAGATACGCAGTATTTT.

This clone was counted between two and nine times. The chain combines TRBV15 with TRBJ1-1; possibly TRBD1 for D (6 bases). CDR1 is LNHNV and CDR2 is YYDKDF in the germline V gene (reference sequence). The CDR3 consists of 13 residues. Trimming shortened V by 0 bases and J by 8 bases, and 10 bases separated the two germline ends. CDR3 protein: CATSRDRQGEAFF. As DNA, the CDR3 is TGTGCCACCAGCAGAGACCGCCAGGGGGAAGCTTTCTTT.

This clone was observed a few times. V gene TRBV5-1 combines with J gene TRBJ2-1, with D possibly matching TRBD2 (6 bases). Germline-derived CDR1 and CDR2 are SGHRS and YFSETQ. There are 15 residues in the CDR3. V gave up 0 bases and J gave up 5 bases, with 12 bases separating them. The CDR3 nucleotides are TGCGCCAGCAGCTTGGGACCCAGGGAGGACAATGAGCAGTTCTTC. Protein: CASSLGPREDNEQFF.

The chain links TRBV7-6 to TRBJ2-1; 7 nucleotides agree with TRBD2. The CDR3 extends over 15 amino acids. V trimming: 1 base; J trimming: 9 bases; junction bases outside the gene matches: 9. Looked up from germline, CDR1 is SGHVS and CDR2 is FNYEAQ. CDR3 residues: CASSLVASGGGEQFF. CDR3 in DNA: TGTGCCAGCAGCTTAGTGGCTAGCGGAGGCGGTGAGCAGTTCTTC.

The table lists this clone with a few counts. The CDR3 DNA reads as TGTGCCAGCAGTGTTATATCAGGGGGTTTTAATAATTCACCCCTCCACTTT. Its translation is CASSVISGGFNNSPLHF. The genes are TRBV6-1 and TRBJ1-6, with 7 bases fitting TRBD1. The germline V gene encodes CDR1 MNHNS and CDR2 SASEGT. Trimming took 4 bases from V and 5 from J; bases not matched to a gene: 11. The CDR3 has 17 amino acids.

V and J are TRBV6-6 and TRBJ1-6; D remains ambiguous. This CDR3 spans 13 amino acids. The V end lost 4 bases, the J end lost 7 bases, and 8 bases lay between the germline ends. Germline V gene lookup returns CDR1 MNHNY and CDR2 SVGAGI (reference sequence). In nucleotides, the CDR3 is TGTGCCAGCAGTTTTACCAGAAATTCACCCCTCCACTTT. This gives the protein CASSFTRNSPLHF.

The V gene is TRBV27, the J gene TRBJ1-2, with no clear D. This CDR3 is 15 amino acids long. The V end lost 3 bases, the J end lost 0 bases, and 11 bases lay between the germline ends. CDR1 and CDR2 (germline): MNHEY, SMNVEV (reference sequence). This chain's CDR3 is CASSFRQPTNYGYTF. The CDR3 DNA sequence: TGTGCCAGCAGTTTCAGGCAGCCTACTAACTATGGCTACACCTTC.

The rearrangement joins TRBV5-1 to TRBJ2-7; tentative D call: TRBD1 (6 bases). The CDR3 contains 12 residues. With 4 bases removed from V and 6 bases from J, the gap between germline ends came to 11 bases. Looked up from germline, CDR1 is SGHRS and CDR2 is YFSETQ. The CDR3 nucleotides are TGCGCCAGCAGCCCTGCAGGGGCCGAGCAGTACTTC. Translating it yields CASSPAGAEQYF.

The chain carries TRBV6-5 and TRBJ2-7; D not resolved. The CDR3 runs to 11 residues. The V end was cut by 2 bases, the J end by 4 bases, with 3 bases between. CDR1 MNHEY and CDR2 SVGAGI come from the germline V gene. The CDR3 DNA reads as TGTGCCAGCAGTTACCTGTACGAGCAGTACTTC. This encodes CASSYLYEQYF.

The chain has TRBV5-1 and TRBJ1-4, with D possibly being TRBD1 (5 bases). There are 14 residues in the CDR3. The V end was cut by 0 bases, the J end by 7 bases, with 10 bases between. Germline CDR1 reads SGHRS; CDR2 reads YFSETQ. The DNA for the CDR3 is TGCGCCAGCAGCTTGGGCAGGGTTGGTGAAAAACTGTTTTTT. Its protein is CASSLGRVGEKLFF.

V gene TRBV9 combines with J gene TRBJ2-2; TRBD2 matches at 10 bases. Germline CDR1 is SGDLS and CDR2 is YYNGEE. Trimming removed 1 base from V and 2 bases from J; junction bases left unmatched: 5. This CDR3 contains 17 residues. The CDR3 region has the DNA TGTGCCAGCAGCGTACCGATAGCGGGGGGAAACACCGGGGAGCTGTTTTTT. Translation: CASSVPIAGGNTGELFF.

This clone has only one observation. The chain is built from TRBV6-5 and TRBJ2-1; maybe TRBD1 (5 bases). This CDR3 contains 13 residues. The V and J ends lost 0 bases and 10 bases respectively, with 10 bases between them. Germline CDR1 and CDR2: MNHEY and SVGAGI. In DNA, the CDR3 is TGTGCCAGCAGTTACTCGGGGCAAGGGGAGCAGTTCTTC. As protein: CASSYSGQGEQFF.